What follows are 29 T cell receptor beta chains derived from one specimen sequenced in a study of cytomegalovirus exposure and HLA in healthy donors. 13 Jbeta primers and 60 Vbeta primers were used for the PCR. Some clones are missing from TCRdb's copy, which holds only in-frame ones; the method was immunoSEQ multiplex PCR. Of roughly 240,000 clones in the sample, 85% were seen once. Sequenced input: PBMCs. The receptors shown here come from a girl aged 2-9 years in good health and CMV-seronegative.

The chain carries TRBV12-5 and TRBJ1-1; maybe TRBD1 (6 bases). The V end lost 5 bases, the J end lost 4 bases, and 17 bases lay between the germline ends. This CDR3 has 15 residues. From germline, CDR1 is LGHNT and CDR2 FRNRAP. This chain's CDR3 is CASGQTQGGVTEAFF. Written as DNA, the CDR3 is TGTGCTAGTGGTCAAACACAGGGCGGCGTCACTGAAGCTTTCTTT.

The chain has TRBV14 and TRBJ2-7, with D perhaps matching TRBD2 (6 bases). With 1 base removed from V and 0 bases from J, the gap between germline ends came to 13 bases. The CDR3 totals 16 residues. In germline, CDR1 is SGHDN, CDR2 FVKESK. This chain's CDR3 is CASSQVGTLSSYEQYF. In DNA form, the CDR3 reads TGTGCCAGCAGCCAAGTAGGGACTCTGAGCTCCTACGAGCAGTACTTC.

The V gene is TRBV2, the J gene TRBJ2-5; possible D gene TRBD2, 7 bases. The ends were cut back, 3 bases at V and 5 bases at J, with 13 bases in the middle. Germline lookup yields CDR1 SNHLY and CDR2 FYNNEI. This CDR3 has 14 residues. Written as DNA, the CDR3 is TGTGCCAGCAGTGACGCCAGGGGAGGGGAGACCCAGTACTTC. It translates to CASSDARGGETQYF.

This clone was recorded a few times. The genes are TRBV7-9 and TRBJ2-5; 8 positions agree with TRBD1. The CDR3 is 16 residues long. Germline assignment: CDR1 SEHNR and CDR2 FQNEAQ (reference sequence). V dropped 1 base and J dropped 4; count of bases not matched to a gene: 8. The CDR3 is CASSLGLAGGRETQYF. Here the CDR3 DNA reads TGTGCCAGCAGCTTAGGTCTGGCAGGGGGCAGAGAGACCCAGTACTTC.

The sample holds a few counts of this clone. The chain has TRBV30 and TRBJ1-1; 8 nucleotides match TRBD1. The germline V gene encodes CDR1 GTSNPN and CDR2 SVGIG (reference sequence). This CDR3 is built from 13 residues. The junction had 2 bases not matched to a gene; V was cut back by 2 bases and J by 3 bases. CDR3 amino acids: CAWSLQGDTEAFF. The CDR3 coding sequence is TGTGCCTGGAGTTTACAGGGGGACACTGAAGCTTTCTTT.

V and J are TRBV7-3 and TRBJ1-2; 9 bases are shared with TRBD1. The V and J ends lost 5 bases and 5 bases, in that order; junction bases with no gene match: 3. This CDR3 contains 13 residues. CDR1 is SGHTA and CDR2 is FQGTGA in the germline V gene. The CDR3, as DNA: TGTGCCAGCAGCAAAGACAGGGGGTATGGCTACACCTTC. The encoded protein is CASSKDRGYGYTF. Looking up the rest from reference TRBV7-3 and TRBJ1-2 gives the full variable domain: GAGVSQTPSNKVTEKGKYVELRCDPISGHTALYWYRQSLGQGPEFLIYFQGTGAADDSGLPNDRFFAVRPEGSVSTLKIQRTERGDSAVYLCASSKDRGYGYTFGSGTRLTVV.

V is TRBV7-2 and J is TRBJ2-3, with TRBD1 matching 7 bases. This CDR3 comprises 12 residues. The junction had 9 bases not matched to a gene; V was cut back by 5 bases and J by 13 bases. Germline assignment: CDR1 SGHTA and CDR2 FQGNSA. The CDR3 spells CASSPGQVYEYF. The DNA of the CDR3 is TGTGCCAGCAGCCCCGGACAGGTATATGAGTATTTT. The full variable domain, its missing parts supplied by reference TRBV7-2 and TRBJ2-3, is GAGVSQSPSNKVTEKGKDVELRCDPISGHTALYWYRQSLGQGLEFLIYFQGNSAPDKSGLPSDRFSAERTGGSVSTLTIQRTQQEDSAVYLCASSPGQVYEYFGPGTRLTVL.

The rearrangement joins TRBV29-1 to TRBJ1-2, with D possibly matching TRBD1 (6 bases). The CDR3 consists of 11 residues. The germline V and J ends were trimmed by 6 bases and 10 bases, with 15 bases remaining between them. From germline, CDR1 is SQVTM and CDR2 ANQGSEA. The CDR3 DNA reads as TGCAGCGTGCAGGGGCCCCTGCTCTACACCTTC. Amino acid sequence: CSVQGPLLYTF.

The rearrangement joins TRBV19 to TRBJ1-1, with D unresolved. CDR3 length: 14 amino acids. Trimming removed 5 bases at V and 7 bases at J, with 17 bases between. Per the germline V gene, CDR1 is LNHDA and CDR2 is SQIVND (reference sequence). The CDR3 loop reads CASSCLGSPFEAFF. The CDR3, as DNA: TGTGCCAGTAGTTGCCTGGGCAGCCCCTTTGAAGCTTTCTTT.

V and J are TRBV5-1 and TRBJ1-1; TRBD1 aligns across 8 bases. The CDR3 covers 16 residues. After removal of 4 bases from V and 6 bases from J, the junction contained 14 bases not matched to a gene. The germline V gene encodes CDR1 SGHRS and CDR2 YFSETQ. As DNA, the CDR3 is TGCGCCAGCAGCCCGTTTGAACAGGGGGTTAATTCTGAAGCTTTCTTT. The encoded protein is CASSPFEQGVNSEAFF.

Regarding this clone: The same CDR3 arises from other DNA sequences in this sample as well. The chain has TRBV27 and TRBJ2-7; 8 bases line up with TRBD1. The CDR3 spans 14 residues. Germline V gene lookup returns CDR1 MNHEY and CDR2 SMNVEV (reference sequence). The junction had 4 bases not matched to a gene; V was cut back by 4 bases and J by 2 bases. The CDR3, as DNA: TGTGCCAGCAGTTACGGGACAGGTCCCTACGAGCAGTACTTC. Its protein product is CASSYGTGPYEQYF.

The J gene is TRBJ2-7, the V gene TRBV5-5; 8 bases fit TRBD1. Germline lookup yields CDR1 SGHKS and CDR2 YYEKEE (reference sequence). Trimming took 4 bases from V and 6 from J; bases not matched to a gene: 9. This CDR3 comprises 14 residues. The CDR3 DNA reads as TGTGCCAGCAGCATTGGACAGGGACGAGTCGAGCAGTACTTC. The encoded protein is CASSIGQGRVEQYF.

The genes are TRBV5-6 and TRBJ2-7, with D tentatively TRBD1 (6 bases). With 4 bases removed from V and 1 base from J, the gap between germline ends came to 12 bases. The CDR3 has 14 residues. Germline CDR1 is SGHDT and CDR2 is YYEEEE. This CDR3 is CASSALQGSYEQYF. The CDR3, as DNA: TGTGCCAGCAGCGCCTTACAGGGTTCCTACGAGCAGTACTTC. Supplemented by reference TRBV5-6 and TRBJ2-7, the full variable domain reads DAGVTQSPTHLIKTRGQQVTLRCSPKSGHDTVSWYQQALGQGPQFIFQYYEEEERQRGNFPDRFSGHQFPNYSSELNVNALLLGDSALYLCASSALQGSYEQYFGPGTRLTVT.

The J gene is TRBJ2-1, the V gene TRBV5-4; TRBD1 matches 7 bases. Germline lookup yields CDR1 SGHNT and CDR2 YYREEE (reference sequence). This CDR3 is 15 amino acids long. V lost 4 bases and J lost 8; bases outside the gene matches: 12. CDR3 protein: CASSPGRDRADEQFF. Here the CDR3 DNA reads TGTGCCAGCAGCCCGGGACGAGACAGGGCCGATGAGCAGTTCTTC.

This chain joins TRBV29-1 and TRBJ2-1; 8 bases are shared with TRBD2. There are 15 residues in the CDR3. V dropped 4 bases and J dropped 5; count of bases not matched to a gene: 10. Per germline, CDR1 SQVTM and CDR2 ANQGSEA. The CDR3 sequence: CSVVRVAGSHNEQFF. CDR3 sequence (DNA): TGCAGCGTTGTTAGGGTAGCGGGGAGCCACAATGAGCAGTTCTTC.

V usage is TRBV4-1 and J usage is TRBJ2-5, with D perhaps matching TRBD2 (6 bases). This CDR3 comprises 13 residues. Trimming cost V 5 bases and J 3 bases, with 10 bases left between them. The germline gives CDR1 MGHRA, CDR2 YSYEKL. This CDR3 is CASSSTSKETQYF. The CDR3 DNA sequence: TGCGCCAGCAGCTCGACTAGTAAAGAGACCCAGTACTTC.

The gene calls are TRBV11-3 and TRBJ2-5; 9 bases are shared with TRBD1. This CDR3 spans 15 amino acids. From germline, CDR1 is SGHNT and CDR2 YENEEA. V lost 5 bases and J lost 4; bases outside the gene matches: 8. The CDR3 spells CASSPGTGRRETQYF. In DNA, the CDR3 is TGTGCCAGCAGCCCCGGGACAGGGCGGAGAGAGACCCAGTACTTC.

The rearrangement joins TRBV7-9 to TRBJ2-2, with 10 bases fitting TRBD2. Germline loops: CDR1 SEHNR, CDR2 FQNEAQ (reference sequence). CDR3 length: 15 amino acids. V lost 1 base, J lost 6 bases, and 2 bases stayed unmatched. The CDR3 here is CASSLELAGAGELFF. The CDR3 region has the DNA TGTGCCAGCAGCTTAGAGCTAGCGGGAGCCGGGGAGCTGTTTTTT.

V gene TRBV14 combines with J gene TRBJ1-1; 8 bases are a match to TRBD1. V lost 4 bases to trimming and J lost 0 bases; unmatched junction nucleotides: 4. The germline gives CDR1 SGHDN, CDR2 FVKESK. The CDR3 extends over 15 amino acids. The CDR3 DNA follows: TGTGCCAGCAGCCCTCGGACAGGGATGAACACTGAAGCTTTCTTT. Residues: CASSPRTGMNTEAFF.

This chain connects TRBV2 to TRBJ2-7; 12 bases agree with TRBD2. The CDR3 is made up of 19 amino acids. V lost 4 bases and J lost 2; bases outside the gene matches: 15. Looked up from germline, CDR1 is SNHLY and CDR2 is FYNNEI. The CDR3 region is CASSADSGLAGGFAYEQYF. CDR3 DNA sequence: TGTGCCAGCAGTGCTGATTCCGGGCTAGCGGGAGGGTTCGCCTACGAGCAGTACTTC.

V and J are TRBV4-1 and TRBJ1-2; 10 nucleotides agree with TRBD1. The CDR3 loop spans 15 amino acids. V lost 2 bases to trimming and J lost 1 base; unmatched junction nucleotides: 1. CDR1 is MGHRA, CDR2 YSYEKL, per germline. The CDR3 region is CASSQRDRGNYGYTF. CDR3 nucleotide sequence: TGCGCCAGCAGCCAAAGGGACAGGGGTAACTATGGCTACACCTTC.

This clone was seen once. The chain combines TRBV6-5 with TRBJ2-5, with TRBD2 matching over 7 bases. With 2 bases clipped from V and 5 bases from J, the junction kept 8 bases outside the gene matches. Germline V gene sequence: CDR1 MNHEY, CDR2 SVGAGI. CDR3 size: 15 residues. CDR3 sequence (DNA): TGTGCCAGCAGTTACAGGGCGGGAGCAGGGGAGACCCAGTACTTC. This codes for CASSYRAGAGETQYF.

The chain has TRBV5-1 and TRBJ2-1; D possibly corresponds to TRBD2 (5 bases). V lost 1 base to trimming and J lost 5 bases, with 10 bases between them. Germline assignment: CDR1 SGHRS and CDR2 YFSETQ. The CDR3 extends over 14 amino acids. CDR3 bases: TGCGCCAGCAGCTTGTCAATACTAGACAATGAGCAGTTCTTC. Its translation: CASSLSILDNEQFF.

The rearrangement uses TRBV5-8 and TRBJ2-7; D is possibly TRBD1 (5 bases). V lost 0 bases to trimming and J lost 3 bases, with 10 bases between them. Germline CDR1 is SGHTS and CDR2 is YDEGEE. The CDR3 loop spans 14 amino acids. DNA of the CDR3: TGTGCCAGCAGCTTGGTAGGGGCGAACTACGAGCAGTACTTC. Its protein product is CASSLVGANYEQYF.

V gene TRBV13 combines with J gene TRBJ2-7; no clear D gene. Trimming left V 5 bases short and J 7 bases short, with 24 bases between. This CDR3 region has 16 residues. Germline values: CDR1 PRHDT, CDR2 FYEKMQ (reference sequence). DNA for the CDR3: TGTGCCAGCAGCCCCGCCTACGGCCAGCGATCTGGGGAGCAGTACTTC. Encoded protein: CASSPAYGQRSGEQYF.

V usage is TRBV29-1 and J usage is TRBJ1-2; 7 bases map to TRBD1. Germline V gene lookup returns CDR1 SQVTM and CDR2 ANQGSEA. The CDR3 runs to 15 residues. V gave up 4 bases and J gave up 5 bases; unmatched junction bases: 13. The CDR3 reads CSVVTGVVGGYGYTF. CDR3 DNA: TGCAGCGTTGTTACAGGGGTGGTAGGCGGTTATGGCTACACCTTC.

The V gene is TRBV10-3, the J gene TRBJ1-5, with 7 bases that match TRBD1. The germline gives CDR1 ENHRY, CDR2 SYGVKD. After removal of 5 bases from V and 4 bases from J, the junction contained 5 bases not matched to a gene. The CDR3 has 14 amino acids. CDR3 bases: TGTGCCATCAGTTTTAAACAGGGGAATCAGCCCCAGCATTTT. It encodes CAISFKQGNQPQHF.

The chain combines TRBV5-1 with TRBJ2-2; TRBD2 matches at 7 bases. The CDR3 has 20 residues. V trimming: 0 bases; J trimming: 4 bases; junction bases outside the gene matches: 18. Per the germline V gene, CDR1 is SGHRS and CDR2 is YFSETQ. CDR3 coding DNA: TGCGCCAGCAGCTTGGGGTTTTGGGCTAGCGGTAATTCCCGCACCGGGGAGCTGTTTTTT. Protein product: CASSLGFWASGNSRTGELFF.

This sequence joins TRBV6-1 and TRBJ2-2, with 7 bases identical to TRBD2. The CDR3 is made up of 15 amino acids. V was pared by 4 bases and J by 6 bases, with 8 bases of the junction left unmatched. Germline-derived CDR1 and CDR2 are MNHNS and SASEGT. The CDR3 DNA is TGTGCCAGCAGTGTCAGCAGGGCGGGGGCCGGGGAGCTGTTTTTT. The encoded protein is CASSVSRAGAGELFF.